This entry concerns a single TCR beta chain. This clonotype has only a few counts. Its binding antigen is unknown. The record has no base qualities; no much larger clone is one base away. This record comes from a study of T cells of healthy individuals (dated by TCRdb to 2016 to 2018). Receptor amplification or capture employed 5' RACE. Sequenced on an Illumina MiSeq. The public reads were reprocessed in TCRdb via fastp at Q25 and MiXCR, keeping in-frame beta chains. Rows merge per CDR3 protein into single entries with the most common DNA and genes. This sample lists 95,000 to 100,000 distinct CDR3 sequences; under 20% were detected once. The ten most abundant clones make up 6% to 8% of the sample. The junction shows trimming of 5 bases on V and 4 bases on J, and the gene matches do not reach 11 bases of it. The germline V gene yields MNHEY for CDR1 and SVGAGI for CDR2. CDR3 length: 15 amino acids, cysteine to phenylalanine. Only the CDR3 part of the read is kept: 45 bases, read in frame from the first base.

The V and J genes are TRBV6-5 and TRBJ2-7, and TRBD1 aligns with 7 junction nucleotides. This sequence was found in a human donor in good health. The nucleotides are TGTGCCAGCAGTAGCGGCCCAGGGGGAGAGTACGAGCAGTACTTC. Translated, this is CASSSGPGGEYEQYF.